The table lists the clone carrying this T cell receptor beta chain with a count of one. The entry originates in a study of CD8 T cells in Susac syndrome. Background on the study: Each patient with Susac syndrome, at the time of blood draw, was therapy-naive, on corticosteroids, or on intravenous immunoglobulin alone.

From blood CD8+ and CD4+ T cells, TCR beta sequences were generated. Isolation of CD8+ and CD4+ T cells was performed negatively, whereas enrichment of TEMRA cells was done by FACS. Germline loops: CDR1 SQVTM, CDR2 ANQGSEA. CDR3 length: 14 amino acids. J was trimmed by 5 bases and V by 6 bases; bases with no gene match: 4. Random-hexamer reverse transcription was applied to roughly 0.5 to 1 ug RNA. Amplification of the TCR beta CDR3 was carried out by immunoSEQ multiplex PCR, which spanned a total of 54 Vbeta and 13 Jbeta segments. TCRdb reprocessed the immunoSEQ multiplex PCR reads via MiXCR and lists one record per CDR3 protein. The sample holds approximately 190,000 distinct CDR3 sequences, 90% to 96% seen once.

What was sequenced was CD4+ T cells from PBMCs. The chain combines TRBV29-1 with TRBJ2-2, with 12 nucleotides matching TRBD1. This receptor was identified in a human donor with Susac syndrome. CDR3 sequence: CSVPGQGATGELFF. The CDR3 region has the DNA TGCAGCGTCCCGGGACAGGGGGCTACCGGGGAGCTGTTTTTT.